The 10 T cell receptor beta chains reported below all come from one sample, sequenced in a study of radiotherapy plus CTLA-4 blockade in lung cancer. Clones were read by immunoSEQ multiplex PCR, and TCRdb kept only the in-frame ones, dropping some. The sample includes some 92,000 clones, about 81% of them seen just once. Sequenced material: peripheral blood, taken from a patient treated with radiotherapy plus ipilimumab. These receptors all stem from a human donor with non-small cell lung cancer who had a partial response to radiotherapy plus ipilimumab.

CDR3: CASSQGGANVLTF. The CDR3 nucleotides are TGCGCCAGCAGCCAGGGTGGGGCCAACGTCCTGACTTTC. The chain has TRBV5-1 and TRBJ2-6; perhaps TRBD1 as D (5 bases). CDR1 and CDR2 (germline): SGHRS, YFSETQ. The CDR3 has 13 residues. V was cut by 4 bases and J by 3 bases, with 5 bases left in between.

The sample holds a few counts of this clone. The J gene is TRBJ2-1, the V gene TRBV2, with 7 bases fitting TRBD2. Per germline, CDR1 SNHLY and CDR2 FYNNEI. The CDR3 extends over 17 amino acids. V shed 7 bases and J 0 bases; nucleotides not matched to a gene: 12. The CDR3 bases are TGTGCCAGCATCCCTAGCGGACCCATCAGCTCCTACAATGAGCAGTTCTTC. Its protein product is CASIPSGPISSYNEQFF.

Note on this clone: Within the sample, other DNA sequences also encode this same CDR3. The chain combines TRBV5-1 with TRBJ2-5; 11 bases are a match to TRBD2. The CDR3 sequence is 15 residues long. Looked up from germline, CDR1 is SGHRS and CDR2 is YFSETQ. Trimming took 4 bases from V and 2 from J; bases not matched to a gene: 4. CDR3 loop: CASSPGTSGQETQYF. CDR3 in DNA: TGCGCCAGCAGCCCCGGGACTAGCGGACAAGAGACCCAGTACTTC.

The CDR3, as DNA: TGTGCCCGAGCCGCGACTAATGAAAAACTGTTTTTT. It specifies CARAATNEKLFF. J is TRBJ1-4 and V is TRBV30; D gene ambiguous. V lost 8 bases and J lost 2, with 9 bases in between. The V gene's germline CDR1 is GTSNPN and CDR2 SVGIG (reference sequence). The CDR3 is made up of 12 amino acids.

The CDR3 loop is CASTPQASSYEQYF. The CDR3 DNA is TGTGCCAGCACCCCTCAGGCCAGCTCCTACGAGCAGTACTTC. The chain is built from TRBV11-2 and TRBJ2-7; D remains unclear. V was pared by 7 bases and J by 0 bases, with 13 bases between. Germline CDR1 is SGHAT and CDR2 is FQNNGV. CDR3 length: 14 residues.

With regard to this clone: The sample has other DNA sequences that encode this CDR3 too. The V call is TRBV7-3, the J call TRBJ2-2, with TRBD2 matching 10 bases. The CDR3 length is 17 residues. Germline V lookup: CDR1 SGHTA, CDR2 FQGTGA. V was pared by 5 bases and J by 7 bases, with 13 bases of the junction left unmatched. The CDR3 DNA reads TGTGCCAGCAGCCTCTCCAGCGGGAGGGCCAGGGACGGGGAGCTGTTTTTT. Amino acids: CASSLSSGRARDGELFF.

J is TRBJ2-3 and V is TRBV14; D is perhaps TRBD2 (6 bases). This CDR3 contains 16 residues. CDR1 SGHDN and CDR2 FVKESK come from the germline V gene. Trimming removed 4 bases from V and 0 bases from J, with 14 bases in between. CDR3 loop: CASSRPLTRSTDTQYF. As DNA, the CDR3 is TGTGCCAGCAGCCGCCCTCTGACTAGAAGCACAGATACGCAGTATTTT.

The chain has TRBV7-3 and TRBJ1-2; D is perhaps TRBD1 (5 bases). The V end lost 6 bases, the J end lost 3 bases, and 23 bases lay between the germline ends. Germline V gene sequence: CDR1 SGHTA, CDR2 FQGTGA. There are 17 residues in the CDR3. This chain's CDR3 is CASSIKTDRFSYYGYTF. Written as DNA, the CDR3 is TGTGCCAGCAGTATCAAGACAGACCGATTTTCCTACTATGGCTACACCTTC.

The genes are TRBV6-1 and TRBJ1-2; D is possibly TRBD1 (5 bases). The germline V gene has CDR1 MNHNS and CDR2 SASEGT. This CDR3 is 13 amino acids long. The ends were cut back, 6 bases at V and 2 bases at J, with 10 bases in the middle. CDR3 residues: CASRLQANYGYTF. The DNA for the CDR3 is TGTGCCAGCAGGTTACAGGCGAACTATGGCTACACCTTC.

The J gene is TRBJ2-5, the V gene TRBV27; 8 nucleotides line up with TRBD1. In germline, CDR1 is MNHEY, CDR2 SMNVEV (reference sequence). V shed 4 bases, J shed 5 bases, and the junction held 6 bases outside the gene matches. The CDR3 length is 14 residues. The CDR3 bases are TGTGCCAGCAGTTACGACAGGGGTTGGGAGACCCAGTACTTC. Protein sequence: CASSYDRGWETQYF.